This TCR beta chain was identified in a study of blood T cells in healthy people across ages (dated by TCRdb to the mid-2010s). For the study in its entirety: Template switching captured roughly one uniquely barcoded TCR beta cDNA molecule per two T cells in model experiments. To avoid experimental bias, donors of different ages were distributed randomly across sequencing lanes. For two donors (one aged 18 to 30 and one aged 80 or older), the study analyzed two additional independent replicas of 1 million unique cDNA reads from the same blood draw. Donors were grouped into four age groups: young (average roughly 15 years), middle-aged (39), aged (around 62) and long-lived (just over 80). To track age-related changes in TCR beta repertoire diversity, the study relied on deep sequencing normalized with unique cDNA molecular identifiers. The study at large found these results: As age increased, observed TCR beta diversity per million T cells dropped in a roughly linear way, and a significant reduction was already evident by age about 40. Observed TCR beta diversity correlated strongly with the percentage of naive T cells measured by flow cytometry. Estimates of total diversity from one million sequenced T cells were regarded as lower bounds and underestimates. Conclusive comparison of naive and antigen-experienced compartments was prevented by the profiling of bulk unsorted PBMCs. Compared with the aged group, the long-lived group had more naive CD4+ T cells, fewer expanded clones and increased TCR diversity, a pattern suggesting age selection. Donor CMV infection status was unknown, potentially confounding age-related changes in expanded clonotypes.

Library method: 5' RACE. The sequencer listed for this sample is Illumina HiSeq 2500. The second PCR ran for roughly 7 to 11 cycles and used a J-beta primer mix along with a sample-barcoded 5' primer. Each TCR beta cDNA molecule received a unique molecular identifier from a template-switch 5' adaptor carrying 12 random nucleotides. Each sample yielded at least 2.5 million CDR3-containing paired-end reads. First-strand cDNA synthesis was performed from all RNA using the Mint cDNA synthesis kit, with priming by a TRBC-specific oligonucleotide. Following uracil-DNA glycosylase treatment, a first 18-cycle PCR with universal primers M1SS and BC2_uni_R was performed on all cDNA. The published analysis was carried out like this. Each sample was normalized by randomly selecting 1 million high-quality reads, each carrying a distinct molecular identifier. Reads sharing molecular identifiers were discarded rather than binned into consensus sequences. MiTCR, set to a Q25 quality threshold and the strictest error-elimination algorithm, was used for CDR3 identification, clonotype clustering and error correction. A nonparametric unseen species model with Euler transformation was used to estimate a lower bound on total TCR beta diversity. The public reads were reprocessed in TCRdb via fastp at Q25 and MiXCR, keeping in-frame beta chains. Each CDR3 protein appears once, grouped with its most common genes and DNA. The V and J calls and clone size are TCRdb's, not the authors'. The sample profile shows 1.6 million or so distinct CDR3 sequences; 34% of them were found once. Of the sample, 11% falls within the top ten clones.

Notes on this clonotype: It lacks a known antigen. Base qualities are not provided; no much larger clone lies one nucleotide away.

Systemically healthy Caucasian individuals from Russia, 39 in total and aged roughly 6 to 100 years, were included as donors. Around 10 milliliters of peripheral blood were drawn from each donor into EDTA-treated Vacutainer tubes. Ficoll-Paque density-gradient centrifugation was used to isolate PBMCs, with at least 7 million obtained per sample. Trizol reagent was used to extract total RNA from PBMCs, with at least 5.5 micrograms per sample. Naive CD45RAhigh/CD27high T cell percentages were measured by flow cytometry on a PBMC aliquot from every donor. Including the terminal cysteine and phenylalanine, the CDR3 comprises 15 residues. The only DNA kept is the CDR3, 45 bases in frame from the first base. From the germline V gene (reference sequence), CDR1 is LGHDT and CDR2 is YNNKEL. At the junction V is shortened by 1 base and J by 3 bases; bases outside the gene matches: 3.

The V gene is TRBV3-1 and the J gene is TRBJ2-1, with 7 bases matching TRBD2. The sequenced sample consisted of blood. The clonotype comes from a woman under 40 in good health. In nucleotides, the sequence is TGTGCCAGCAGCCAAGGAAGCGGGGACTACAATGAGCAGTTCTTC. Its translation reads: CASSQGSGDYNEQFF.